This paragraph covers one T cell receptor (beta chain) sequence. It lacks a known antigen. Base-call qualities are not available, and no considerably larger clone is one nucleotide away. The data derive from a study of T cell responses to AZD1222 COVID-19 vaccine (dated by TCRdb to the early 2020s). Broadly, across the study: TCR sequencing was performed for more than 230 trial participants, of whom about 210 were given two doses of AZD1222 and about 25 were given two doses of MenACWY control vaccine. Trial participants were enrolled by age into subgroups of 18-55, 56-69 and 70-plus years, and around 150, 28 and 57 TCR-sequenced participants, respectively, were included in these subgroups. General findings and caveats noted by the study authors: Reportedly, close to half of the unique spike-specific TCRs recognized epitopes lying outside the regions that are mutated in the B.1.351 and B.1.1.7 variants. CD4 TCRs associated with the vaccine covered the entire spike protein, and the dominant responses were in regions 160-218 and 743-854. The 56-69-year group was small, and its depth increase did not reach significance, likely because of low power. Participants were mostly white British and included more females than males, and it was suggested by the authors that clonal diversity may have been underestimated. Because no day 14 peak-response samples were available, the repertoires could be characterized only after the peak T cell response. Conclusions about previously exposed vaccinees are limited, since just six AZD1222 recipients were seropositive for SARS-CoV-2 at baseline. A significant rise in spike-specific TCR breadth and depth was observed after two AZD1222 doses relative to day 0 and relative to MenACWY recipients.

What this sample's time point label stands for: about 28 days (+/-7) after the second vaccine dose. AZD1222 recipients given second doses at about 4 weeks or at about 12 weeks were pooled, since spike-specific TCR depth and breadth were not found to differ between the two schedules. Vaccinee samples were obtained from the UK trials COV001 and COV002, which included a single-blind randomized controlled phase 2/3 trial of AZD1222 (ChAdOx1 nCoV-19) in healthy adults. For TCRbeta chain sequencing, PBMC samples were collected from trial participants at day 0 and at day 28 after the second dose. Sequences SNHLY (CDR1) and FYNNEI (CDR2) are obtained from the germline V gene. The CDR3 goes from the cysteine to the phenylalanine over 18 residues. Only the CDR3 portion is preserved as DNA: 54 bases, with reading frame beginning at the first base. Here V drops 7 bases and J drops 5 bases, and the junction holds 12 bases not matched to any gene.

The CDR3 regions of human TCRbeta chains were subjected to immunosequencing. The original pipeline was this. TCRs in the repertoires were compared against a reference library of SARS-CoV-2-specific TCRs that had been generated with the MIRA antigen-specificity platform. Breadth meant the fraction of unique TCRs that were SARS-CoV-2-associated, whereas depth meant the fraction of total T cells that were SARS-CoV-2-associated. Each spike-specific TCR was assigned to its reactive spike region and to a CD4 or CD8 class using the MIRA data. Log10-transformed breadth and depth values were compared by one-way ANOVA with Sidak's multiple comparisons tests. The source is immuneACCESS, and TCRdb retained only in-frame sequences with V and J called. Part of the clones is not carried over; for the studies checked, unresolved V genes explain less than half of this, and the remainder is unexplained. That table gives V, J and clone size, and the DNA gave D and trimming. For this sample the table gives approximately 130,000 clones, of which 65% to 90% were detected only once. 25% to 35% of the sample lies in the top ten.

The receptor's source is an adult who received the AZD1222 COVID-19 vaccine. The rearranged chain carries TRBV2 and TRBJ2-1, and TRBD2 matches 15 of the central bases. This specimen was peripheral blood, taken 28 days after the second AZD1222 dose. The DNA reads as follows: TGTGCCAGCACCCCGACCGGGACTAGCGGGGGGACCGACAATGAGCAGTTCTTC. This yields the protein CASTPTGTSGGTDNEQFF.